This record looks at one T cell receptor (beta chain) sequence and its context. In this sample, this clonotype turned up once. Its antigen is not yet known. No clone much larger than this one lies a single base away; base qualities are absent. One read is thin evidence. The record originates from a study of T-cell reconstitution after alpha-beta-depleted transplantation in children (TCRdb year 2016). Study-wide context: The study quantitatively tracked T-cell immune reconstitution after TCRalphabeta/CD19-depleted allogeneic hematopoietic cell transplantation in children using TCR repertoire profiling.

Library creation used PCR. Sequencing was performed on an Illumina HiSeq 2500. Molecular barcoding was employed in the preparation of TCR libraries, with unique molecular identifiers being used to normalize TCRbeta repertoire quantification. TCRdb's own reprocessing of the public reads used fastp at Q25 and MiXCR and kept productive beta chains. Each entry is one CDR3 protein sequence, shown with its most common DNA and genes. The sample yields around 93,000 distinct CDR3 sequences; about 8% were counted once. 5.5% to 8.5% of the sample is held by the ten biggest clonotypes. Sequenced material: PBMCs from the stem cell graft donor, taken from the stem cell graft. This receptor was identified in a human donor who donated a stem cell graft to a child with congenital amegakaryocytic thrombocytopenia.

The CDR3 reads as follows: CASSLFPRRDYNEQFF. The sequenced DNA: TGTGCCAGCAGCTTGTTCCCCCGCAGAGACTACAATGAGCAGTTCTTC. Recombination linked TRBV5-6 to TRBJ2-1; the D gene remains uncertain. The germline V gene specifies SGHDT as CDR1 and YYEEEE as CDR2. V is shortened by 1 base, J by 3 bases, and the region joining them spans 14 bases. Including cysteine and phenylalanine, the CDR3 has 16 amino acids. Here the CDR3 DNA is all that survives: 48 bases in frame from base 1.